The clone carrying this TCR beta chain came up a few times. No antigen is known for it. The data belong to a study of T-cell reconstitution after alpha-beta-depleted transplantation in children. General study results and limits: Several hundred graft clones that had expanded were reportedly the source of alpha-beta T cells about two months after transplant.

Looked up from germline, CDR1 is KGHSH and CDR2 is LQKENI. This CDR3 spans 14 amino acids. V lost 1 base, J lost 6 bases, and 13 bases lay in between. The library targeted TCRbeta and was prepared with unique molecular identifiers. TCRdb re-derived calls from the PCR reads in MiXCR, one entry per CDR3 protein. Among approximately 1,000,000 distinct CDR3 sequences, about 31% were seen once, and the ten largest hold over 25%. The clonotype comes from a boy under two years old who had a stem cell transplant for SCID, so the T cells may come from the graft donor. Sequenced here: PBMCs, mostly from graft donor cells, sampled 360 days after TCRalphabeta/CD19-depleted stem cell transplant. The J gene is TRBJ2-7, the V gene TRBV18; D assignment may be TRBD1 or TRBD2 (6 bases each). CDR3 coding DNA: TGTGCCAGCTCACCACTTGGAGGGGGAGGCGAGCAGTACTTC. Its translation: CASSPLGGGGEQYF.